The 5 T cell receptor beta chains in this list originate from one sample, sequenced in a study of preoperative IRX-2 immunotherapy in early breast cancer. Using immunoSEQ multiplex PCR, the repertoire was profiled, and TCRdb retains in-frame clones only, with some absent. Of approximately 24,000 clones detected, over 75% appear once; the ten largest clones hold roughly 8.9%. Described treatment: preoperative locoregional IRX-2 cytokine immunotherapy. The sample consisted of tumor tissue, taken after IRX-2 immunotherapy. These receptors all come from a human donor with breast cancer.

The V gene is TRBV4-3, the J gene TRBJ2-6, with D unclear. This CDR3 comprises 15 residues. Germline CDR1 and CDR2: LGHNA and YSLEER. The germline V and J ends were trimmed by 4 bases and 0 bases, with 7 bases remaining between them. CDR3 protein: CASSRSLSGANVLTF. DNA for the CDR3: TGCGCCAGCAGCCGCTCCCTCTCTGGGGCCAACGTCCTGACTTTC.

The chain combines TRBV7-2 with TRBJ1-4; TRBD1 might be the D (5 bases). V lost 3 bases, J lost 8 bases, and 7 bases lay in between. Germline V gene lookup returns CDR1 SGHTA and CDR2 FQGNSA. The CDR3 covers 12 residues. CDR3 nucleotide sequence: TGTGCCAGCAGCTTTCACAGGGAAAAACTGTTTTTT. Translating gives CASSFHREKLFF.

The V call is TRBV9, the J call TRBJ1-2; the D is unclear. This CDR3 comprises 14 residues. Trimming cost V 3 bases and J 1 base, with 10 bases left between them. Germline loops: CDR1 SGDLS, CDR2 YYNGEE. CDR3 sequence reads: CASSADGFNYGYTF. DNA for the CDR3: TGTGCCAGCAGCGCGGACGGGTTTAACTATGGCTACACCTTC.

The chain uses TRBV19 and TRBJ2-1; the match to TRBD1 covers 8 bases. The CDR3 sequence is 12 residues long. Germline V gives CDR1 LNHDA, CDR2 SQIVND (reference sequence). V lost 4 bases and J lost 7; bases outside the gene matches: 0. The DNA for the CDR3 is TGTGCCAGTAGTAGGACAGGGAATGAGCAGTTCTTC. Translating gives CASSRTGNEQFF.

The chain links TRBV28 to TRBJ2-7, with D possibly matching TRBD2 (6 bases). Per germline, CDR1 MDHEN and CDR2 SYDVKM. The germline V and J ends were trimmed by 6 bases and 7 bases, with 19 bases remaining between them. The CDR3 length is 14 residues. The DNA of the CDR3 is TGTGCCAGCAGCCACCGGGACTTGCCATGGGAGCAGTACTTC. As protein: CASSHRDLPWEQYF.